This T cell receptor beta chain derives from a study of blood T cell repertoires in COVID-19. On the study more broadly: Samples came from the United States, Italy and Spain, spanning acute and convalescent COVID-19. The cDNA or gDNA used as material had been derived from T cells, B-cell-depleted T cells, or PBMCs.

This CDR3 is 17 amino acids long. Per germline, CDR1 LGHNA and CDR2 YSLEER. V gave up 1 base and J gave up 3 bases, with 18 bases separating them. In the source study's methods: Counts of nucleated cells, estimated from reference gene primer amplification, were obtained. Clones were sequenced by immunoSEQ multiplex PCR, and TCRdb holds only the in-frame ones, with some missing. V, J and clone size were drawn from that table, and D and trimming were deduced from the DNA. Of about 74,000 clones detected, roughly 88% appear once; the ten largest clones hold 1.9%. This clone was seen a handful of times. The genes are TRBV4-3 and TRBJ1-2, with a tentative D call TRBD1 (5 bases). The sequenced sample consisted of peripheral blood. The receptor comes from an elderly woman with active or convalescent COVID-19. This CDR3 reads CASSQAPGKWLDYGYTF. For the CDR3, the DNA is TGCGCCAGCAGCCAAGCCCCAGGGAAATGGTTGGACTATGGCTACACCTTC.